The 27 T cell receptor beta chains below all came from one sample that was sequenced in a study of blood T cell repertoires in COVID-19. Libraries were prepared by immunoSEQ multiplex PCR; TCRdb keeps only in-frame clonotypes and omits some of them. This table holds 110,000 to 150,000 clones, approximately 78% found once. Sequenced: peripheral blood. These receptors were taken from a woman older than 75 with acute or convalescent COVID-19.

CDR3 residues: CASSFDRYYGYTF. For the CDR3, the DNA is TGTGCCAGCAGTTTTGACAGATACTATGGCTACACCTTC. The rearrangement links TRBV12-3 or TRBV12-4 to TRBJ1-2, with D possibly TRBD1 on 5 matching bases. The V end was cut by 3 bases, the J end by 3 bases, with 8 bases between. CDR3 length: 13 amino acids.

The CDR3 spells CASSQGGGETQYF. The CDR3 DNA sequence: TGTGCCAGCAGCCAAGGCGGAGGAGAGACCCAGTACTTC. The chain carries TRBV3-1 (or the pseudogene TRBV3-2) and TRBJ2-5, with a possible D match to TRBD2 (5 bases). V lost 1 base, J lost 4 bases, and 7 bases lay in between. Germline CDR1 is LGHDT and CDR2 is YNNKEL (reference sequence). The CDR3 is 13 amino acids.

CDR3 amino acids: CASSEQGTGYGYTF. CDR3 DNA: TGTGCCAGCAGTGAACAGGGAACGGGCTATGGCTACACCTTC. The gene calls are TRBV6-4 and TRBJ1-2; TRBD1 might be the D (6 bases). The V end lost 3 bases, the J end lost 4 bases, and 12 bases lay between the germline ends. The CDR3 has 14 residues. Per germline, CDR1 MRHNA and CDR2 SNTAGT.

V and J are TRBV10-2 and TRBJ2-3, with TRBD2 identical over 12 bases. In germline, CDR1 is WSHSY, CDR2 SAAADI. There are 18 residues in the CDR3. The CDR3 loop is CPRRRRRLAGEGADTQYF. The CDR3 nucleotides read TGCCCCCGCCGACGACGCCGACTAGCGGGAGAGGGTGCAGATACGCAGTATTTT.

V and J are TRBV7-9 and TRBJ2-2; weak D call: TRBD1 (6 bases). The ends were cut back, 5 bases at V and 3 bases at J, with 10 bases in the middle. CDR1 is SEHNR and CDR2 is FQNEAQ in the germline V gene (reference sequence). The CDR3 runs 14 residues. This CDR3 is CASSLGQYTGELFF. CDR3 bases: TGTGCCAGCAGCCTAGGACAGTACACCGGGGAGCTGTTTTTT.

The chain carries TRBV19 and TRBJ2-7, with TRBD2 matching over 7 bases. Germline assignment: CDR1 LNHDA and CDR2 SQIVND (reference sequence). V was pared by 0 bases and J by 2 bases, with 4 bases of the junction left unmatched. CDR3 length: 15 residues. The CDR3 DNA follows: TGTGCCAGTAGTATAGATCTAGCGGAGGCCTACGAGCAGTACTTC. Amino acids: CASSIDLAEAYEQYF.

This chain joins TRBV2 and TRBJ1-2, with 8 bases fitting TRBD1. V shed 0 bases, J shed 2 bases, and the junction held 5 bases outside the gene matches. Germline CDR1 reads SNHLY; CDR2 reads FYNNEI. CDR3 size: 16 residues. The CDR3 region has the DNA TGTGCCAGCAGTGAAGCCTGGACAGGGCCCAACTATGGCTACACCTTC. It specifies CASSEAWTGPNYGYTF.

This clone has a handful of counts. The J gene is TRBJ2-7, the V gene TRBV4-2; D gene unclear. The CDR3 length is 14 residues. V was cut by 0 bases and J by 1 base, with 7 bases left in between. Germline CDR1 and CDR2: LGHNA and YNFKEQ. CDR3 residues: CASSQDSSSYEQYF. CDR3 coding DNA: TGTGCCAGCAGCCAAGATAGCAGTTCCTACGAGCAGTACTTC.

The chain carries TRBV7-6 and TRBJ1-4, with D perhaps TRBD1 (6 bases). This CDR3 contains 13 residues. Germline assignment: CDR1 SGHVS and CDR2 FNYEAQ. V was clipped by 5 bases and J by 9 bases, with 13 bases between them. As DNA, the CDR3 is TGTGCCAGCAGCACCGAAACAGGGAAAAAACTGTTTTTT. It is translated as CASSTETGKKLFF.

This chain connects TRBV7-9 to TRBJ2-7; 10 bases fit TRBD2. CDR1 is SEHNR, CDR2 FQNEAQ, per germline (reference sequence). There are 14 residues in the CDR3. Losses at the gene ends were 4 bases for V and 5 bases for J; bases not matched to a gene: 5. Here the CDR3 DNA reads TGTGCCAGCAGCTCTAGCGGGAGTGGCCACGAGCAGTACTTC. Translation: CASSSSGSGHEQYF.

The rearrangement joins TRBV5-1 to TRBJ1-2; 9 bases align to TRBD1. Per the germline V gene, CDR1 is SGHRS and CDR2 is YFSETQ. The CDR3 covers 17 residues. After removal of 7 bases from V and 5 bases from J, the junction contained 18 bases not matched to a gene. The CDR3 loop is CASRSWGNRDRVYGYTF. The DNA for the CDR3 is TGCGCCAGCCGCAGTTGGGGAAACCGGGACAGGGTTTATGGCTACACCTTC. The full variable domain, with the rest looked up from reference TRBV5-1 and TRBJ1-2, is KAGVTQTPRYLIKTRGQQVTLSCSPISGHRSVSWYQQTPGQGLQFLFEYFSETQRNKGNFPGRFSGRQFSNSRSEMNVSTLELGDSALYLCASRSWGNRDRVYGYTFGSGTRLTVV.

The chain has TRBV9 and TRBJ2-1; 8 bases map to TRBD1. This CDR3 is 15 amino acids long. V was pared by 2 bases and J by 5 bases, with 6 bases of the junction left unmatched. Germline V lookup: CDR1 SGDLS, CDR2 YYNGEE. The chain's CDR3 is CASSVTGTGHNEQFF. The CDR3 DNA sequence: TGTGCCAGCAGCGTTACCGGGACAGGCCACAATGAGCAGTTCTTC.

V is TRBV6-6 and J is TRBJ2-5; D might be TRBD1 (6 bases). The V end was cut by 6 bases, the J end by 4 bases, with 21 bases between. The germline gives CDR1 MNHNY, CDR2 SVGAGI (reference sequence). The CDR3 is made up of 16 amino acids. The CDR3 region is CASSPRARGSGETQYF. For the CDR3, the DNA is TGTGCCAGCAGCCCCCGAGCCAGGGGAAGCGGAGAGACCCAGTACTTC.

V is TRBV5-1 and J is TRBJ1-1; maybe TRBD1 (5 bases). There are 13 residues in the CDR3. V lost 0 bases, J lost 10 bases, and 13 bases lay in between. Germline V lookup: CDR1 SGHRS, CDR2 YFSETQ. CDR3 sequence reads: CASSLAGDTGAFF. The CDR3 coding sequence is TGCGCCAGCAGCTTGGCCGGCGACACAGGAGCTTTCTTT.

This clone occurred once. The chain employs TRBV11-2 and TRBJ2-5, with 8 bases matching TRBD2. J was trimmed by 8 bases and V by 5 bases; bases with no gene match: 16. The CDR3 sequence is 16 residues long. The germline V gene has CDR1 SGHAT and CDR2 FQNNGV. CDR3 nucleotide sequence: TGTGCCAGCAGCCCGTGGACTAGCTGGGACTTCCAAACCCAGTACTTC. Protein product: CASSPWTSWDFQTQYF.

This CDR3 is CATSSRISSVSDTQYF. The CDR3 DNA sequence: TGTGCCACCAGCTCGCGGATTTCGAGCGTCTCAGATACGCAGTATTTT. This chain connects TRBV15 to TRBJ2-3; unclear D gene. Germline V CDR1 and CDR2: LNHNV, YYDKDF (reference sequence). V was clipped by 5 bases and J by 4 bases, with 19 bases between them. The CDR3 runs 16 residues.

The CDR3: CASSLFTQAPYGYTF. CDR3 nucleotide sequence: TGTGCCAGCAGCTTATTCACACAGGCCCCCTATGGCTACACCTTC. The rearrangement uses TRBV7-2 and TRBJ1-2, with D possibly matching TRBD1 (5 bases). The CDR3 is made up of 15 amino acids. CDR1 and CDR2 (germline): SGHTA, FQGNSA. V lost 2 bases to trimming and J lost 4 bases, with 14 bases between them. Full variable domain (rest looked up from reference TRBV7-2 and TRBJ1-2): GAGVSQSPSNKVTEKGKDVELRCDPISGHTALYWYRQSLGQGLEFLIYFQGNSAPDKSGLPSDRFSAERTGGSVSTLTIQRTQQEDSAVYLCASSLFTQAPYGYTFGSGTRLTVV.

V is TRBV4-1 and J is TRBJ1-1; 8 nucleotides match TRBD1. The J segment lost 4 bases and the V segment lost 1 base, leaving 20 bases of the junction unmatched. This CDR3 comprises 20 residues. Germline loops: CDR1 MGHRA, CDR2 YSYEKL. The CDR3 nucleotides are TGCGCCAGCAGCCAAGTCATCCCCAGGGGGCGAAATTCCAATCCCACTGAAGCTTTCTTT. This sequence encodes CASSQVIPRGRNSNPTEAFF.

V is TRBV18 and J is TRBJ1-5; weak D call: TRBD1 (5 bases). Germline V gene lookup returns CDR1 KGHSH and CDR2 LQKENI. Trimming left V 6 bases short and J 4 bases short, with 10 bases between. The CDR3 spans 13 residues. Here the CDR3 reads CASSFQGNQPQHF. The CDR3 DNA reads TGTGCCAGCTCGTTTCAGGGAAATCAGCCCCAGCATTTT.

The chain joins TRBV2 to TRBJ1-4, with D possibly TRBD1 on 5 matching bases. The ends were cut back, 6 bases at V and 12 bases at J, with 23 bases in the middle. The V gene's germline CDR1 is SNHLY and CDR2 FYNNEI. CDR3 length: 15 residues. CDR3 sequence (DNA): TGTGCCAGCAGCCGGGAGGGACCGCCGACTCGTGAACTGTTTTTT. Translated: CASSREGPPTRELFF.

This chain connects TRBV6-5 to TRBJ1-5, with D hard to call. Germline CDR1 reads MNHEY; CDR2 reads SVGAGI. V was trimmed by 0 bases and J by 2 bases, leaving 8 bases between them. CDR3 length equals 15 residues. CDR3: CASSYSGVGNQPQHF. The CDR3 DNA reads TGTGCCAGCAGTTACTCCGGGGTTGGCAATCAGCCCCAGCATTTT.

The chain employs TRBV7-8 and TRBJ1-2, with TRBD1 as a possible D gene (5 bases). CDR1 and CDR2 from the germline V gene are SGHVS and FQNEAQ. Trimming cost V 3 bases and J 7 bases, with 12 bases left between them. The CDR3 spans 13 residues. DNA for the CDR3: TGTGCCAGCAGCTTTAGGGCAGGGTTTGGCTACACCTTC. Its translation: CASSFRAGFGYTF.

This chain connects TRBV28 to TRBJ1-5; no firm D call. Germline V CDR1 and CDR2: MDHEN, SYDVKM. The V and J ends lost 7 bases and 5 bases respectively, with 12 bases between them. CDR3 length: 13 residues. The DNA of the CDR3 is TGTGCCAGCACCCCATCCCGGGATCAGCCCCAGCATTTT. Its translation: CASTPSRDQPQHF.

The V and J genes are TRBV5-1 and TRBJ2-1; 14 nucleotides match TRBD2. V trimming: 0 bases; J trimming: 10 bases; junction bases outside the gene matches: 6. The germline gives CDR1 SGHRS, CDR2 YFSETQ. This CDR3 is built from 16 residues. CDR3 sequence reads: CASSLEGLAGVDEQFF. CDR3 nucleotides: TGCGCCAGCAGCTTGGAGGGACTAGCGGGAGTGGACGAGCAGTTCTTC.

The genes are TRBV28 and TRBJ1-2; no clear D. This CDR3 comprises 15 residues. Deletions cut 4 bases from V and 2 bases from J, with 14 bases between. Germline V lookup: CDR1 MDHEN, CDR2 SYDVKM. The CDR3 loop reads CASSYGVNYNYGYTF. The CDR3, as DNA: TGTGCCAGCAGTTACGGGGTGAACTACAACTATGGCTACACCTTC.

V usage is TRBV7-3 and J usage is TRBJ1-1, with D possibly TRBD1 on 5 matching bases. Germline-derived CDR1 and CDR2 are SGHTA and FQGTGA. The V gene lost 3 bases and the J gene lost 3 bases, with 8 bases spanning the gap. The CDR3 is made up of 13 amino acids. CDR3 sequence reads: CASSFSGHTEAFF. The DNA of the CDR3 is TGTGCCAGCAGCTTTTCAGGGCACACTGAAGCTTTCTTT.

This sequence joins TRBV28 and TRBJ1-2; no clear D gene. The germline V gene encodes CDR1 MDHEN and CDR2 SYDVKM. The CDR3 is 13 amino acids. Trimming took 6 bases from V and 5 from J, leaving 13 bases between them. CDR3 in amino acids: CASRAGVGYGYTF. The CDR3 coding sequence is TGTGCCAGCAGAGCCGGGGTCGGATATGGCTACACCTTC.